The 8 T cell receptor beta chains listed next were all sequenced from one sample in a study of Tregs in tolerant kidney transplant recipients. Measured with immunoSEQ multiplex PCR; TCRdb has only the in-frame clones, and not every one. The data show 100,000 to 150,000 clones, with roughly nine tenths seen just once and roughly 0.61% held by the top ten. The sample comprised CD4+ T cells from blood. These receptors were taken from a human donor in good health.

V usage is TRBV15 and J usage is TRBJ2-7; D is unclear. V shed 0 bases and J shed 0 bases, with 12 bases lying between them. The CDR3 consists of 16 residues. Germline V gene lookup returns CDR1 LNHNV and CDR2 YYDKDF (reference sequence). CDR3 region: CATSRDPGRSSYEQYF. DNA for the CDR3: TGTGCCACCAGCAGAGATCCCGGCAGGTCCTCCTACGAGCAGTACTTC.

This clone occurred a few times. The rearrangement joins TRBV27 to TRBJ1-2, with 11 positions matching TRBD1. V trimming: 6 bases; J trimming: 5 bases; junction bases outside the gene matches: 8. The CDR3 extends over 15 amino acids. Germline CDR1 and CDR2: MNHEY and SMNVEV (reference sequence). DNA for the CDR3: TGTGCCAGCAGGGTTTCCGGGACAGGGGGTTATGGCTACACCTTC. Its translation is CASRVSGTGGYGYTF.

The gene calls are TRBV10-3 and TRBJ1-3; D remains ambiguous. Germline V gene lookup returns CDR1 ENHRY and CDR2 SYGVKD. V was pared by 2 bases and J by 0 bases, with 8 bases between. CDR3 length equals 15 residues. CDR3 sequence reads: CAISEMGSSGNTIYF. DNA for the CDR3: TGTGCCATCAGTGAGATGGGCAGCTCTGGAAACACCATATATTTT.

The chain joins TRBV18 to TRBJ1-1, with a tentative D call TRBD1 (6 bases). V lost 2 bases to trimming and J lost 1 base, with 11 bases between them. The CDR3 has 15 residues. Germline values: CDR1 KGHSH, CDR2 LQKENI. The CDR3 region has the DNA TGTGCCAGCTCACCATTGGACAGTAAGAACACTGAAGCTTTCTTT. It translates to CASSPLDSKNTEAFF.

The chain couples TRBV6-6 to TRBJ2-1, with 7 bases identical to TRBD2. Trimming cost V 4 bases and J 5 bases; bases outside gene matches: 8. The germline V gene encodes CDR1 MNHNY and CDR2 SVGAGI (reference sequence). The CDR3 is 15 residues long. CDR3 loop: CASSSSGNGDNEQFF. The CDR3 DNA reads as TGTGCCAGCAGTTCTAGCGGCAACGGTGACAATGAGCAGTTCTTC.

The rearrangement joins TRBV9 to TRBJ1-2; D possibly corresponds to TRBD1 (6 bases). The CDR3 is made up of 14 amino acids. Trimming stripped 0 bases from V and 3 bases from J, with 9 bases between. The germline V gene has CDR1 SGDLS and CDR2 YYNGEE. The CDR3 region has the DNA TGTGCCAGCAGCGTAGGGGACATAGACTATGGCTACACCTTC. Translated, it gives CASSVGDIDYGYTF.

The chain carries TRBV19 and TRBJ2-3; D is unclear. The germline V gene encodes CDR1 LNHDA and CDR2 SQIVND (reference sequence). V was clipped by 3 bases and J by 6 bases, with 10 bases between them. There are 13 residues in the CDR3. The CDR3 sequence: CASSMQSWDTQYF. The DNA of the CDR3 is TGTGCCAGTAGTATGCAATCGTGGGATACGCAGTATTTT.

The V and J genes are TRBV19 and TRBJ2-5, with D possibly matching TRBD1 (6 bases). V was clipped by 4 bases and J by 5 bases, with 17 bases between them. This CDR3 region has 15 residues. The germline V gene has CDR1 LNHDA and CDR2 SQIVND (reference sequence). The CDR3 coding sequence is TGTGCCAGTAGTAGGAACAGGGTTCGGGGCGAGACCCAGTACTTC. Its translation is CASSRNRVRGETQYF.